This TCR beta chain was captured by sequencing in a study of blood T cell repertoires in COVID-19. Germline CDR1 reads MNHNY; CDR2 reads SVGAGI (reference sequence). V lost 0 bases to trimming and J lost 7 bases; unmatched junction nucleotides: 5. The CDR3 length is 15 residues. In the authors' methods: Quantification of nucleated cells was approximated via reference gene primer amplification. The protocol was immunoSEQ multiplex PCR, while the TCRdb copy is restricted to in-frame clones and leaves out a portion. The V and J calls and clone size come from that table; D and trimming were worked out from the DNA. This table has some 170,000 clones, about 76% appearing once.

The TCR sequence derives from a woman between 50 and 59 years old with active or convalescent COVID-19. The rearrangement links TRBV6-6 to TRBJ1-2, with TRBD1 matching over 10 bases. The specimen was peripheral blood. The CDR3, as DNA: TGTGCCAGCAGTTACTCGACAGGGGGCGCGAGTGGCTACACCTTC. It yields the protein CASSYSTGGASGYTF.